The 24 T cell receptor beta chains given below trace back to one sample, sequenced in a study of regulatory T cells in long-lasting Graves disease. Time point in this sample: newly diagnosed GD, antithyroid drugs for less than 3 months. The TCR library was made from RNA that had been extracted from PBMCs in TRIzol. Arm-PCR of CDR3 regions and iRepertoire HTBI primers were the basis on which TCR beta libraries were built. TCRdb itself ran the multiplex PCR reads through MiXCR, one entry per CDR3 protein. Altogether about 560,000 distinct CDR3 sequences are present, approximately 16% being singletons, with the ten largest covering around 11%. The sample was also linked to a second study, of T cells in Graves' hyperthyroidism and ophthalmopathy.

Sequencing used peripheral blood mononuclear cells (PBMCs), obtained at new diagnosis, from a patient treated with antithyroid drugs. The receptors come from a man younger than 30 with Graves disease.

The chain couples TRBV30 to TRBJ1-2; D possibly corresponds to TRBD1 (6 bases). The V end lost 1 base, the J end lost 4 bases, and 10 bases lay between the germline ends. The CDR3 is made up of 13 amino acids. Germline V gene lookup returns CDR1 GTSNPN and CDR2 SVGIG (reference sequence). Here the CDR3 DNA reads TGTGCCTGGAGTGGGGGGGGGCCCTATGGCTACACCTTC. Translated, it gives CAWSGGGPYGYTF.

This clonotype was counted only a few times. The J gene is TRBJ1-1, the V gene TRBV7-9; D is ambiguous. Germline CDR1 is SEHNR and CDR2 is FQNEAQ (reference sequence). The V end was cut by 3 bases, the J end by 3 bases, with 8 bases between. This CDR3 contains 13 residues. The CDR3 region has the DNA TGTGCCAGCAGCTTCTGGGAAGACACTGAAGCTTTCTTT. As protein: CASSFWEDTEAFF. The full variable domain, rest sourced from reference TRBV7-9 and TRBJ1-1, is DTGVSQNPRHKITKRGQNVTFRCDPISEHNRLYWYRQTLGQGPEFLTYFQNEAQLEKSRLLSDRFSAERPKGSFSTLEIQRTEQGDSAMYLCASSFWEDTEAFFGQGTRLTVV.

This clonotype was seen only a few times. The chain recombines TRBV28 with TRBJ2-2, with D possibly matching TRBD1 (6 bases). Germline CDR1 is MDHEN and CDR2 is SYDVKM. V was trimmed by 6 bases and J by 6 bases, leaving 8 bases between them. The CDR3 is 12 residues long. The CDR3 region is CASRNRAGELFF. The CDR3 DNA reads as TGTGCCAGCAGGAACAGGGCCGGGGAGCTGTTTTTT.

In this sample, this clonotype turned up many times. This chain's CDR3 is CASRVQGPNTEAFF. For the CDR3, the DNA is TGTGCCAGCAGAGTACAGGGGCCGAACACTGAAGCTTTCTTT. V gene TRBV27 combines with J gene TRBJ1-1; TRBD1 matches at 7 bases. The junction had 5 bases not matched to a gene; V was cut back by 6 bases and J by 1 base. Looked up from germline, CDR1 is MNHEY and CDR2 is SMNVEV (reference sequence). This CDR3 contains 14 residues.

This clonotype has a handful of counts. The rearrangement links TRBV2 to TRBJ1-3, with a weak D call TRBD1 (6 bases). This CDR3 has 16 amino acids. Germline CDR1 SNHLY, CDR2 FYNNEI. The germline V and J ends were trimmed by 6 bases and 0 bases, with 15 bases remaining between them. CDR3 coding DNA: TGTGCCAGCAGGGCCCAGGGGACAATCTCTGGAAACACCATATATTTT. The encoded protein is CASRAQGTISGNTIYF.

Ten or more counts support this clonotype. The chain carries TRBV6-5 and TRBJ1-6, with D tentatively TRBD1 (6 bases). Germline CDR1 is MNHEY and CDR2 is SVGAGI. This CDR3 has 16 residues. Trimming shortened V by 1 base and J by 7 bases, and 14 bases separated the two germline ends. CDR3 sequence reads: CASSYLAGAVNSPLHF. In nucleotides, the CDR3 is TGTGCCAGCAGTTACTTGGCAGGGGCGGTCAATTCACCCCTCCACTTT.

In this sample, this clonotype turned up a few times. The genes are TRBV5-6 and TRBJ2-1; 12 nucleotides match TRBD1. Germline V gene data show CDR1 as SGHDT and CDR2 as YYEEEE. The V segment lost 4 bases and the J segment 4 bases; nucleotides outside the gene matches: 9. The CDR3 loop spans 17 amino acids. The DNA of the CDR3 is TGTGCCAGCAGCCATTGGGGACAGGGGGCAACTTACAATGAGCAGTTCTTC. This gives the protein CASSHWGQGATYNEQFF. The full variable domain, rest sourced from reference TRBV5-6 and TRBJ2-1, is DAGVTQSPTHLIKTRGQQVTLRCSPKSGHDTVSWYQQALGQGPQFIFQYYEEEERQRGNFPDRFSGHQFPNYSSELNVNALLLGDSALYLCASSHWGQGATYNEQFFGPGTRLTVL.

This clonotype showed up just a few times. This sequence joins TRBV20-1 and TRBJ2-1; D unclear. This CDR3 is 13 amino acids long. Looked up from germline, CDR1 is DFQATT and CDR2 is SNEGSKA (reference sequence). CDR3 sequence (DNA): TGCACACAAACCGGGCCCCCCGGCAATGAGCAGTTCTTC. As protein: CTQTGPPGNEQFF.

There are a few counts of this clonotype. The chain uses TRBV27 and TRBJ2-2, with D possibly matching TRBD1 (6 bases). Germline-derived CDR1 and CDR2 are MNHEY and SMNVEV (reference sequence). The CDR3 contains 18 residues. V gave up 4 bases and J gave up 5 bases, with 23 bases separating them. CDR3 sequence: CASSSNLLTGIITGELFF. The DNA of the CDR3 is TGTGCCAGCAGTTCAAACCTACTTACAGGGATCATAACCGGGGAGCTGTTTTTT.

This clonotype was observed a few times. This chain uses TRBV6-1 with TRBJ2-5, with D possibly being TRBD2 (6 bases). Trimming took off 11 bases at V and 6 bases at J, with 16 bases between the two ends. The CDR3 is 12 amino acids. Germline V gives CDR1 MNHNS, CDR2 SASEGT. CDR3 coding DNA: TGTGCCGTTCTCTTGGGGGGACAGACCCAGTACTTC. Amino acids: CAVLLGGQTQYF.

This clonotype has just a few counts. The rearrangement uses TRBV19 and TRBJ2-7; D is possibly TRBD2 (5 bases). This CDR3 has 13 residues. Deletions cut 1 base from V and 2 bases from J, with 6 bases between. The germline V gene encodes CDR1 LNHDA and CDR2 SQIVND (reference sequence). This CDR3 is CASSIATTYEQYF. The CDR3 nucleotides are TGTGCCAGTAGTATAGCGACTACCTACGAGCAGTACTTC.

The chain uses TRBV19 and TRBJ2-7; weak D call: TRBD2 (6 bases). Germline CDR1 reads LNHDA; CDR2 reads SQIVND (reference sequence). The CDR3 is 15 residues long. V dropped 4 bases and J dropped 1 base, with 14 bases sitting between them. The CDR3: CASSRRVEVSYEQYF. In DNA, the CDR3 is TGTGCCAGTAGTAGGAGGGTGGAAGTTTCCTACGAGCAGTACTTC.

The chain is built from TRBV9 and TRBJ2-5; D is undetermined. V shed 0 bases and J shed 1 base, with 7 bases lying between them. Germline CDR1 is SGDLS and CDR2 is YYNGEE. The CDR3 is 14 amino acids. Here the CDR3 DNA reads TGTGCCAGCAGCGTAGTGCCGTCCCAAGAGACCCAGTACTTC. It specifies CASSVVPSQETQYF.

The chain carries TRBV5-1 and TRBJ1-2, with no clear D. Trimming cost V 4 bases and J 1 base, with 14 bases left between them. Germline-derived CDR1 and CDR2 are SGHRS and YFSETQ. This CDR3 region has 15 residues. The CDR3 spells CASSGPDGFNYGYTF. DNA of the CDR3: TGCGCCAGCAGCGGCCCGGACGGATTTAACTATGGCTACACCTTC.

The rearrangement links TRBV6-5 to TRBJ2-5; TRBD2 might be the D (5 bases). The CDR3 sequence is 14 residues long. Germline CDR1 MNHEY, CDR2 SVGAGI. Trimming stripped 2 bases from V and 2 bases from J, with 9 bases between. The CDR3 bases are TGTGCCAGCAGTTACACTTTAGCGCAAGAGACCCAGTACTTC. Translation gives CASSYTLAQETQYF.

This clonotype has ten or more counts. The chain links TRBV30 to TRBJ2-7, with D possibly being TRBD1 or TRBD2 (5 bases each). This CDR3 is built from 13 residues. In germline, CDR1 is GTSNPN, CDR2 SVGIG (reference sequence). Trimming removed 1 base at V and 3 bases at J, with 10 bases between. CDR3 loop: CAWSAGTDYEQYF. As DNA, the CDR3 is TGTGCCTGGAGTGCCGGGACGGACTACGAGCAGTACTTC.

The table lists this clonotype with many counts. The chain has TRBV27 and TRBJ2-7; D ambiguous. The V end lost 0 bases, the J end lost 2 bases, and 5 bases lay between the germline ends. This CDR3 is 13 amino acids long. Germline values: CDR1 MNHEY, CDR2 SMNVEV (reference sequence). DNA of the CDR3: TGTGCCAGCAGTTTATCGAAGGCCTACGAGCAGTACTTC. Translated, it gives CASSLSKAYEQYF.

A note on this clonotype: A much larger clone lies one base from this, so it may be a read error. The rearrangement uses TRBV3-1 and TRBJ2-7; D perhaps matches TRBD2 (5 bases). The germline V and J ends were trimmed by 7 bases and 2 bases, with 15 bases remaining between them. The length of the CDR3 is 14 residues. Germline-derived CDR1 and CDR2 are LGHDT and YNNKEL (reference sequence). CDR3 DNA: TGTGCCAGCATCCAGAGCGGATCCACCTACGAGCAGTACTTC. This codes for CASIQSGSTYEQYF.

Comment on this clonotype: One base away lies a much larger clone, so this may be a sequencing read error. This sequence joins TRBV18 and TRBJ2-1, with 7 bases aligning to TRBD2. CDR3 length: 14 residues. Germline V gene lookup returns CDR1 KGHSH and CDR2 LQKENI. The CDR3 protein is CANSPSAGANEQFF. DNA for the CDR3: TGTGCCAACTCACCTTCGGCGGGAGCGAATGAGCAGTTCTTC.

The V gene is TRBV20-1, the J gene TRBJ2-7; perhaps TRBD2 as D (5 bases). Between the trimmed V and J ends, which lost 6 bases and 1 base, there was a span of 13 bases. Germline assignment: CDR1 DFQATT and CDR2 SNEGSKA (reference sequence). CDR3 length: 13 residues. For the CDR3, the DNA is TGCAGTGCGGCGGAGGCGGGTTCCTACGAGCAGTACTTC. Translating it yields CSAAEAGSYEQYF.

This clonotype was seen at least ten times. The chain uses TRBV30 and TRBJ2-7; 8 bases are shared with TRBD2. Germline-derived CDR1 and CDR2 are GTSNPN and SVGIG (reference sequence). The CDR3 has 13 residues. V dropped 3 bases and J dropped 6; count of bases not matched to a gene: 7. CDR3 sequence reads: CAWRRTSLGEQYF. CDR3 nucleotide sequence: TGTGCCTGGAGAAGGACTAGCTTAGGCGAGCAGTACTTC.

This clonotype occurred a few times. V is TRBV28 and J is TRBJ2-2; D tentatively fits TRBD1 or TRBD2 (7 bases each). CDR1 is MDHEN and CDR2 is SYDVKM in the germline V gene. The CDR3 consists of 15 residues. Deletions cut 7 bases from V and 3 bases from J, with 15 bases between. The CDR3 DNA follows: TGTGCCAGCACCTGGGGGGGACAGCACACCGGGGAGCTGTTTTTT. Residues: CASTWGGQHTGELFF.

This clonotype was picked up many times. The CDR3 loop reads CASSPLSSLYTGELFF. CDR3 in DNA: TGTGCCAGCAGCCCCCTTAGTAGCCTCTACACCGGGGAGCTGTTTTTT. The chain has TRBV11-2 and TRBJ2-2, with unresolved D. CDR3 size: 16 residues. V was trimmed by 5 bases and J by 3 bases, leaving 16 bases between them. The V gene's germline CDR1 is SGHAT and CDR2 FQNNGV.

This clonotype was detected a few times. This clone may be a read error of a much larger clone one base away. The gene calls are TRBV30 and TRBJ2-7; D remains unclear. The CDR3 runs 14 residues. CDR1 GTSNPN and CDR2 SVGIG come from the germline V gene (reference sequence). Trimming cost V 0 bases and J 4 bases, with 13 bases left between them. CDR3 in DNA: TGTGCCTGGAGTGTACGGCTAGTGACATACGAGCAGTACTTC. Translated, it gives CAWSVRLVTYEQYF.